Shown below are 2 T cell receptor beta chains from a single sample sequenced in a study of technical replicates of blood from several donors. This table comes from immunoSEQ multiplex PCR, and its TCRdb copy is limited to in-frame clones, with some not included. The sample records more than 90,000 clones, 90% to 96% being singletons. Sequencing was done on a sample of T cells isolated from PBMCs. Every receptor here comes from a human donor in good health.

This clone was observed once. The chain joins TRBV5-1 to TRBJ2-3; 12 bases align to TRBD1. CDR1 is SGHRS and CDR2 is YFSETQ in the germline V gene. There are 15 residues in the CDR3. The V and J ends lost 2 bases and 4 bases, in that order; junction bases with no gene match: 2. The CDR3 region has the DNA TGCGCCAGCAGCTTTGGGACAGGGGGCGCAGATACGCAGTATTTT. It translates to CASSFGTGGADTQYF.

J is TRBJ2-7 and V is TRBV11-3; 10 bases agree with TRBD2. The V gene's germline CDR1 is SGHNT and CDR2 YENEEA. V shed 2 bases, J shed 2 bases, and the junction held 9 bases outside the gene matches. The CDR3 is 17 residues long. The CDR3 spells CASSLFTQLAGTYEQYF. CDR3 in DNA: TGTGCCAGCAGCTTATTTACGCAACTAGCGGGGACCTACGAGCAGTACTTC.